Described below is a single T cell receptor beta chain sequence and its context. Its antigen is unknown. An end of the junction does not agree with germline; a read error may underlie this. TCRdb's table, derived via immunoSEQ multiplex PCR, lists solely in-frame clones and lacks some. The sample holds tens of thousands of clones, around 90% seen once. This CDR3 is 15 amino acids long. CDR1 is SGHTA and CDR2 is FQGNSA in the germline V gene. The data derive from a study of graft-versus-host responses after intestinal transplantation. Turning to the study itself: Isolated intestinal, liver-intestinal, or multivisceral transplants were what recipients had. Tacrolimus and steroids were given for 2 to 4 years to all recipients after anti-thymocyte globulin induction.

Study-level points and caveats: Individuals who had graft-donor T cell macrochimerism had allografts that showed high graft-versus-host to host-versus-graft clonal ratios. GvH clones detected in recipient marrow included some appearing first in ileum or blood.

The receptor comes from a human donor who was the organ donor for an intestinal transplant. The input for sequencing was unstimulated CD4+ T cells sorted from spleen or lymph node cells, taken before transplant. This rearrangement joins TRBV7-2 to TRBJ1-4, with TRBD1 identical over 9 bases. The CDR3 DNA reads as TGTGCCAGCAGCCTAGCGGGACAGGGCGTTGAAAAACTGTTTTTT. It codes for CASSLAGQGVEKLFF.